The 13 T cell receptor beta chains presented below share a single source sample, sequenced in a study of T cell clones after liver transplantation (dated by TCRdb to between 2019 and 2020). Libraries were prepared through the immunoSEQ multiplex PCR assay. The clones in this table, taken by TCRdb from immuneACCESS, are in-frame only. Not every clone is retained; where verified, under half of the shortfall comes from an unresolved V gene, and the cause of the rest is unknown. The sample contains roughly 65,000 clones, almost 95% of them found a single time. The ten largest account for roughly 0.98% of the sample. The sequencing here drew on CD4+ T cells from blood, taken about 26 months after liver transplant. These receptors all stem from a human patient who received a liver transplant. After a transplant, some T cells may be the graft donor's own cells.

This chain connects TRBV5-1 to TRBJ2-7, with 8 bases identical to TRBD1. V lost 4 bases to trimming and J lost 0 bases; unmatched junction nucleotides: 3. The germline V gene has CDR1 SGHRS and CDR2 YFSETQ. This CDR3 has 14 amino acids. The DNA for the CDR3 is TGCGCCAGCAGCACGGGACAGGTCTCCTACGAGCAGTACTTC. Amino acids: CASSTGQVSYEQYF.

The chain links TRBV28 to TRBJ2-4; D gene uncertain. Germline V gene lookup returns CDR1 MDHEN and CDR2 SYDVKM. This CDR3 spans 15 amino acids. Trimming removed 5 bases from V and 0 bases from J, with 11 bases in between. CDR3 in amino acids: CASSVSLLAKNIQYF. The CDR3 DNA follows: TGTGCCAGCAGTGTTTCACTTCTAGCCAAAAACATTCAGTACTTC.

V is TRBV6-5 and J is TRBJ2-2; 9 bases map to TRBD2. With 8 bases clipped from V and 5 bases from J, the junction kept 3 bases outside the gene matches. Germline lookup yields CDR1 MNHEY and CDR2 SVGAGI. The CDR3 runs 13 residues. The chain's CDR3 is CASRTSATGELFF. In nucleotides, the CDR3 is TGTGCCAGCCGGACTAGCGCGACCGGGGAGCTGTTTTTT.

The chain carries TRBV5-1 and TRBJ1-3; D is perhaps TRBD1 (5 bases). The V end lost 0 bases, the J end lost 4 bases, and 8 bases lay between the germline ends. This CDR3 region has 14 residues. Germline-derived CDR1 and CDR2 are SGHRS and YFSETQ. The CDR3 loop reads CASSLVGGGNTIYF. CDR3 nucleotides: TGCGCCAGCAGCTTGGTCGGGGGAGGAAACACCATATATTTT.

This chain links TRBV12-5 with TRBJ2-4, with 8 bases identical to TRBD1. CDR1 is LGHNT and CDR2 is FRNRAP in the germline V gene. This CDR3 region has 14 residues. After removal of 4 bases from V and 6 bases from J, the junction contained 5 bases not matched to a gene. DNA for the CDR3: TGTGCTAGTGGTTCCCCCGGACAGGGAAACATTCAGTACTTC. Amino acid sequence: CASGSPGQGNIQYF.

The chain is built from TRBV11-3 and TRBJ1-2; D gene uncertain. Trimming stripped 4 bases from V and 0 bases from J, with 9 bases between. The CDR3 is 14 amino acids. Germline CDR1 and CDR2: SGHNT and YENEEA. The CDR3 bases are TGTGCCAGCAGCTGGGCCAAAGCTAACTATGGCTACACCTTC. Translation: CASSWAKANYGYTF.

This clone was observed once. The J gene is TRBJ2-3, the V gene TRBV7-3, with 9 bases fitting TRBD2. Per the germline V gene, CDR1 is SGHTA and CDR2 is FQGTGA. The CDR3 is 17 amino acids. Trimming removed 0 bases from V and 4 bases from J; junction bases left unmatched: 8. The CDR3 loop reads CASSLTGAGGPSDTQYF. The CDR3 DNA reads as TGTGCCAGCAGCTTAACAGGCGCGGGAGGGCCATCAGATACGCAGTATTTT.

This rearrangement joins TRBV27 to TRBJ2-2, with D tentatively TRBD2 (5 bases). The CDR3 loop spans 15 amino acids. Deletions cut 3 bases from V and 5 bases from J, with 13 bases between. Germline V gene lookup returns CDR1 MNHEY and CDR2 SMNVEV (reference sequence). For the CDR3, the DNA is TGTGCCAGCAGTTTTGAGGCAGGAGGAACCGGGGAGCTGTTTTTT. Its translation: CASSFEAGGTGELFF.

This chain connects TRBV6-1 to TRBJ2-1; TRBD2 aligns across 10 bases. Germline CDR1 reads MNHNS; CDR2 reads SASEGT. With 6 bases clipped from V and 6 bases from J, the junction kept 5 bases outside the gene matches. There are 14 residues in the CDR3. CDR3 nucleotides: TGTGCCAGCAGACCAGCGGGGGGGGTCAATGAGCAGTTCTTC. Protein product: CASRPAGGVNEQFF.

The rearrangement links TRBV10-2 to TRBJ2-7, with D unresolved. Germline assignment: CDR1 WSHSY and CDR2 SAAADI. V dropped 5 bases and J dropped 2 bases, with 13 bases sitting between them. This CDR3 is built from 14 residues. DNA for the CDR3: TGCGCCAGCAGTAGCTGGGGTGGGCCCTACGAGCAGTACTTC. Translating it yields CASSSWGGPYEQYF.

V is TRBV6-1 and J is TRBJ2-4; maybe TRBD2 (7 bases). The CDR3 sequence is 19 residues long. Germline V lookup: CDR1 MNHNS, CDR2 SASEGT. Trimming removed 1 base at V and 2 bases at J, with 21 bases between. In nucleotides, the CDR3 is TGTGCCAGCAGTGAAGACAAAGGGGGGGCGGGTTTATCCAAAAACATTCAGTACTTC. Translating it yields CASSEDKGGAGLSKNIQYF.

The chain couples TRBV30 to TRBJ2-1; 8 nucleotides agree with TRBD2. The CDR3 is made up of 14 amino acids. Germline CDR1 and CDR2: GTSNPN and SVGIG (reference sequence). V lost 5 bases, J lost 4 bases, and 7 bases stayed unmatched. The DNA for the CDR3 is TGTGCCTGGGGTGGATCGGGAGGGTACAATGAGCAGTTCTTC. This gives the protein CAWGGSGGYNEQFF.

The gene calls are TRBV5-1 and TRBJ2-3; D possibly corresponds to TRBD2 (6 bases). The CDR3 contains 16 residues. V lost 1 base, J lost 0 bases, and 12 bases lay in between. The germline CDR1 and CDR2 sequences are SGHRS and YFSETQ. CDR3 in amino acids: CASSLPVGGSTDTQYF. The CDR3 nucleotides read TGCGCCAGCAGCTTGCCCGTCGGGGGAAGCACAGATACGCAGTATTTT.